A selection of T cell receptor beta chains follows, all from one sample in a study of blood T cell repertoires in COVID-19. Generated by immunoSEQ multiplex PCR, the TCRdb table keeps only in-frame clones and is missing some. Of 300,000 to 400,000 clones in the sample, around 87% were seen once. Sequencing was done on a sample of peripheral blood. These receptors all stem from a human donor in a cohort sampled during active COVID-19. The CDR3 runs from the conserved cysteine through the conserved F or W. D genes are given only for firm matches. Only part of the rows carry a size: once, few, many, or a class if the clone is expanded.

J: TRBJ2-1
V: TRBV14
D: TRBD2
size: -
DNA: TGTGCCAGCAGCCAAGAGTTAGCGGGAGGCTACAATGAGCAGTTCTTC
CDR3: CASSQELAGGYNEQFF

J: TRBJ1-1
V: TRBV28
D: -
size: -
DNA: TGTGCCAGCAGATCGTGGAGCGCTGAAGCTTTCTTT
CDR3: CASRSWSAEAFF

J: TRBJ2-5
V: TRBV7-2
D: TRBD2
size: -
DNA: TGTGCCAGCAGCTTACGACTCGCGGGGGACCAAGAGACCCAGTACTTC
CDR3: CASSLRLAGDQETQYF

J: TRBJ2-3
V: TRBV7-9
D: -
size: -
DNA: TGTGCCAGCAGCTTAGAACAGGCAGATACGCAGTATTTT
CDR3: CASSLEQADTQYF

J: TRBJ2-7
V: TRBV6-5
D: TRBD1
size: -
DNA: TGTGCCCGCCCTGACCGGGACAGGGACTACGAGCAGTACTTC
CDR3: CARPDRDRDYEQYF

J: TRBJ1-2
V: TRBV5-6
D: TRBD1
size: -
DNA: TGTGCCAGCAGCTTAGACGGGACAGGGCCCTATGGCTACACCTTC
CDR3: CASSLDGTGPYGYTF

J: TRBJ1-5
V: TRBV7-9
D: -
size: -
DNA: TGTGCCAGCAGCTTCCCACAGGGAACTGATCAGCCCCAGCATTTT
CDR3: CASSFPQGTDQPQHF

J: TRBJ2-7
V: TRBV7-2
D: -
size: -
DNA: TGTGCCAGCAGCTCCGGACAGGAGCAGTACTTC
CDR3: CASSSGQEQYF

J: TRBJ2-2
V: TRBV18
D: -
size: -
DNA: TGTGCCAGCTCACCGTTGCACAGTGACACCGGGGAGCTGTTTTTT
CDR3: CASSPLHSDTGELFF

J: TRBJ2-7
V: TRBV4-2
D: TRBD2
size: -
DNA: TGTGCCAGCAGCCTGGGACTAGCGGCTTCCTACGAGCAGTACTTC
CDR3: CASSLGLAASYEQYF

J: TRBJ1-4
V: TRBV25-1
D: -
size: -
DNA: TGTGCCAGCAGTGAATCTGCAACTAATGAAAAACTGTTTTTT
CDR3: CASSESATNEKLFF

J: TRBJ2-7
V: TRBV28
D: -
size: -
DNA: TGTGCCAGCAGAACACCTGCAGGCTCTTCCTACGAGCAGTACTTC
CDR3: CASRTPAGSSYEQYF

J: TRBJ2-1
V: TRBV15
D: TRBD2
size: -
DNA: TGTGCCACCAGCATGGAACTAGCGGGAGGGGGGGAGCAGTTCTTC
CDR3: CATSMELAGGGEQFF

J: TRBJ1-6
V: TRBV20-1
D: -
size: -
DNA: TGCAGTGCTAGTCTCCCAACGGGGAATAATTCACCCCTCCACTTT
CDR3: CSASLPTGNNSPLHF

J: TRBJ2-3
V: TRBV20-1
D: TRBD2
size: -
DNA: TGCAGTGCTAGTAAGCTAGCGGGGGACTTAAGCACAGATACGCAGTATTTT
CDR3: CSASKLAGDLSTDTQYF

J: TRBJ2-5
V: TRBV21-1
D: -
size: -
DNA: TGTGCCAGTGGGCCCAAGACCCAGTACTTC
CDR3: CASGPKTQYF

J: TRBJ1-1
V: TRBV5-1
D: TRBD1
size: -
DNA: TGCGCCAGCAGCTTGTGGGACAGCAATGAAGCTTTCTTT
CDR3: CASSLWDSNEAFF

J: TRBJ2-7
V: TRBV18
D: TRBD2
size: -
DNA: TGTGCCAGCTCACCTGGACTAGCGGGGGCCTCCTACGAGCAGTACTTC
CDR3: CASSPGLAGASYEQYF

J: TRBJ2-1
V: TRBV11-3
D: -
size: -
DNA: TGTGCCAGCAGCCTATTCCGGACTGCGGGTGAGCAGTTCTTC
CDR3: CASSLFRTAGEQFF

J: TRBJ1-2
V: TRBV28
D: -
size: -
DNA: TGTGCCAGCATCGGTCCGAACTATGGCTACACCTTC
CDR3: CASIGPNYGYTF

J: TRBJ1-2
V: TRBV4-1
D: TRBD1
size: -
DNA: TGCGCCAGCAGCCAAGGTCGACAGGGGAATGGCTACACCTTC
CDR3: CASSQGRQGNGYTF

J: TRBJ2-7
V: TRBV30
D: -
size: few
DNA: TGTGCCTGGAGTGGTACCCACCTTCGTGGTAGCGGAGAGCAGTACTTC
CDR3: CAWSGTHLRGSGEQYF

J: TRBJ1-2
V: TRBV30
D: TRBD1
size: few
DNA: TGTGCCTGGAGTCGCCGGGACAGACATGGCTACACCTTC
CDR3: CAWSRRDRHGYTF

J: TRBJ2-1
V: TRBV5-4
D: TRBD2
size: -
DNA: TGTGCCAGCAGCGGGCCTAGCGGGATAAGCTCCTACAATGAGCAGTTCTTC
CDR3: CASSGPSGISSYNEQFF

J: TRBJ2-1
V: TRBV7-9
D: TRBD2
size: -
DNA: TGTGCCAGCAGTACTAGCGGGAGTGCCTACAATGAGCAGTTCTTC
CDR3: CASSTSGSAYNEQFF

J: TRBJ1-2
V: TRBV29-1
D: -
size: -
DNA: TGCAGCGATGTGGGCCAGGCAGGGTATGGCTACACCTTC
CDR3: CSDVGQAGYGYTF

J: TRBJ2-2
V: TRBV7-8
D: TRBD2
size: -
DNA: TGTGCCAGCGGCCTTATAAGGCAGGGACGGGGGGGCACAGGGGAGCTGTTTTTT
CDR3: CASGLIRQGRGGTGELFF

J: TRBJ1-1
V: TRBV2
D: TRBD1
size: -
DNA: TGTGCCAGCATCTTGGACAGGACTAACACTGAAGCTTTCTTT
CDR3: CASILDRTNTEAFF

J: TRBJ1-4
V: TRBV5-1
D: TRBD1
size: -
DNA: TGCGCCAGCAGCACCCCGGGACAGGGAGAGGAAAAACTGTTTTTT
CDR3: CASSTPGQGEEKLFF

J: TRBJ1-6
V: TRBV28
D: TRBD1
size: -
DNA: TGTGCCAGCAGTTTTTGGTTAAGGAACAGGGGACGCAATTCACCCCTCCACTTT
CDR3: CASSFWLRNRGRNSPLHF

J: TRBJ2-1
V: TRBV9
D: -
size: -
DNA: TGTGCCAGCAGCGTAGGGCCGCCCCCCAATGAGCAGTTCTTC
CDR3: CASSVGPPPNEQFF

J: TRBJ1-6
V: TRBV4-1
D: -
size: -
DNA: TGCGCCAGCAGCCAAGATATGAGGTCTCGGACTCGCTCCTATAATTCACCCCTCCACTTT
CDR3: CASSQDMRSRTRSYNSPLHF

J: TRBJ2-1
V: TRBV6-1
D: TRBD1
size: -
DNA: TGTGCCAGCAGTGAAGCCAGACAGGGGGCAGGAGGGCGTCTGGAGTTCTTC
CDR3: CASSEARQGAGGRLEFF

J: TRBJ1-3
V: TRBV18
D: TRBD1
size: -
DNA: TGTGCCAGCTCACAAAATACTCCCGGGACAGGGAGTGGAAACACCATATATTTT
CDR3: CASSQNTPGTGSGNTIYF

J: TRBJ2-7
V: TRBV24-1
D: -
size: once
DNA: TGTGCCACCAGGGACGGAGGAGATTCCTACGAGCAGTACTTC
CDR3: CATRDGGDSYEQYF

J: TRBJ2-7
V: TRBV5-6
D: TRBD1
size: -
DNA: TGTGCCAGCAGCTTCGGACAGGCTATCTACGAGCAGTACTTC
CDR3: CASSFGQAIYEQYF

J: TRBJ1-1
V: TRBV19
D: -
size: -
DNA: TGTGCCAGTAGCCAAAGACGGGGGACTGAAGCTTTCTTT
CDR3: CASSQRRGTEAFF

J: TRBJ2-5
V: TRBV28
D: TRBD1
size: -
DNA: TGTGCCAGCAGTTTATCCTGGGACAGGGAAGTCCAAGAGACCCAGTACTTC
CDR3: CASSLSWDREVQETQYF

J: TRBJ2-5
V: TRBV3-1/TRBV3-2
D: TRBD2
size: -
DNA: TGTGCCAGCAGCCAATACAGGCTAGCGGACATTCAAGAGACCCAGTACTTC
CDR3: CASSQYRLADIQETQYF

J: TRBJ2-5
V: TRBV6-5
D: TRBD1
size: -
DNA: TGTGCCAGCCTCGGACAGGGGGCCCGAGAGACCCAGTACTTC
CDR3: CASLGQGARETQYF

J: TRBJ2-7
V: TRBV3-1/TRBV3-2
D: -
size: -
DNA: TGTGCCAGCAGCCAGGAACCCGGGAGCTACGAGCAGTACTTC
CDR3: CASSQEPGSYEQYF

J: TRBJ2-1
V: TRBV2
D: -
size: -
DNA: TGTGCCAGCAGTGAACCCGGGGGCAATGAGCAGTTCTTC
CDR3: CASSEPGGNEQFF

J: TRBJ2-5
V: TRBV5-4
D: TRBD2
size: -
DNA: TGTGCCAGCAGCTTCGGGGGGGGAGCAGGAGAGACCCAGTACTTC
CDR3: CASSFGGGAGETQYF

J: TRBJ2-3
V: TRBV7-3
D: -
size: -
DNA: TGTGCCAGCAGACGGACTGGATCCTACACAGATACGCAGTATTTT
CDR3: CASRRTGSYTDTQYF

J: TRBJ1-1
V: TRBV29-1
D: TRBD1
size: -
DNA: TGCAGCGTTGATTGGGTGGACAGGGGAGGCACTGAAGCTTTCTTT
CDR3: CSVDWVDRGGTEAFF

J: TRBJ1-1
V: TRBV11-1
D: TRBD1
size: -
DNA: TGTGCCAGCAGCTTCCAGGGGGGCAGGGCTTTCTTT
CDR3: CASSFQGGRAFF

J: TRBJ2-2
V: TRBV27
D: -
size: -
DNA: TGTGCCAGCAGTTTTATGCCCGGGCAGGAGGGCACCGGGGAGCTGTTTTTT
CDR3: CASSFMPGQEGTGELFF

J: TRBJ2-2
V: TRBV4-2
D: TRBD1
size: few
DNA: TGTGCCAGCAGCCAGAGGGGACAGGCGAACACCGGGGAGCTGTTTTTT
CDR3: CASSQRGQANTGELFF

J: TRBJ1-1
V: TRBV19
D: -
size: -
DNA: TGTGCCACCGCAGCTGGAAGGAGCACTGAAGCTTTCTTT
CDR3: CATAAGRSTEAFF

J: TRBJ1-5
V: TRBV28
D: TRBD1
size: -
DNA: TGTGCCAGCAGTCCCTTGGGGACAGGGGGCAATCAGCCCCAGCATTTT
CDR3: CASSPLGTGGNQPQHF

J: TRBJ1-6
V: TRBV9
D: -
size: -
DNA: TGTGCCAGCAGCGTAGGTAACTATAATTCACCCCTCCACTTT
CDR3: CASSVGNYNSPLHF

J: TRBJ1-1
V: TRBV3-1/TRBV3-2
D: TRBD1
size: -
DNA: TGTGCCAGCAGCCAAGCGGGACAGGACACTGAAGCTTTCTTT
CDR3: CASSQAGQDTEAFF

J: TRBJ1-2
V: TRBV30
D: -
size: -
DNA: TGTGCCTGGAGTCTCTCGTACTATGGCTACACCTTC
CDR3: CAWSLSYYGYTF

J: TRBJ2-5
V: TRBV10-3
D: -
size: -
DNA: TGTGCCATCAGTGAAGGGGCGGAAGCGGGAGAGACCCAGTACTTC
CDR3: CAISEGAEAGETQYF

J: TRBJ2-2
V: TRBV11-3
D: -
size: few
DNA: TGTGCCAGCAGCTTTGGTTCTAGGGGAGGTACCGGGGAGCTGTTTTTT
CDR3: CASSFGSRGGTGELFF

J: TRBJ2-3
V: TRBV29-1
D: TRBD1
size: -
DNA: TGCAGCGTGGATGTGGGACAGGGAACCCCCATGGATACGCAGTATTTT
CDR3: CSVDVGQGTPMDTQYF

J: TRBJ1-6
V: TRBV10-3
D: -
size: -
DNA: TGTGCCACTACCGGGACTTCCAGCTCCTATAATTCACCCCTCCACTTT
CDR3: CATTGTSSSYNSPLHF

J: TRBJ2-6
V: TRBV11-3
D: -
size: -
DNA: TGTGCCAGCAGCTTAGGTTCCGGCAGGCCTGGCTCTGGGGCCAACGTCCTGACTTTC
CDR3: CASSLGSGRPGSGANVLTF

J: TRBJ1-1
V: TRBV10-3
D: TRBD1
size: -
DNA: TGTGCCATCAGTGAGGCGGACAGGGGGAAGAAAGCTTTCTTT
CDR3: CAISEADRGKKAFF

J: TRBJ1-5
V: TRBV21-1
D: -
size: -
DNA: TGTGCCAGCAGCAAACCAGGGGGCAATCAGCCCCAGCATTTT
CDR3: CASSKPGGNQPQHF